Following are 32 T cell receptor beta chains from one sample sequenced in a study of T cell clonotyping in hematopoietic cell transplantation. Profiled with immunoSEQ multiplex PCR; TCRdb holds only in-frame clones, not every one. The data contain 12,000 or so clones, 40% to 60% of them singletons. Sequencing used peripheral blood mononuclear cells. The receptor set was obtained from a man in his fifties or sixties in good health. Some clones in this sample may be carry-over from other donors' samples.

The rearrangement joins TRBV19 to TRBJ2-7; 12 bases match TRBD2. The CDR3 sequence is 14 residues long. CDR1 and CDR2 (germline): LNHDA, SQIVND (reference sequence). V shed 9 bases and J 5 bases; nucleotides not matched to a gene: 8. The CDR3 DNA sequence: TGTGCCAGGAGACGGACTAGCGGGATCCACGAGCAGTACTTC. It codes for CARRRTSGIHEQYF.

There are a few counts of this clone. The chain links TRBV27 to TRBJ2-5; no clear D. The CDR3 sequence is 13 residues long. V was cut by 3 bases and J by 5 bases, with 10 bases left in between. The germline V gene encodes CDR1 MNHEY and CDR2 SMNVEV (reference sequence). The CDR3 sequence: CASSLSSWETQYF. CDR3 in DNA: TGTGCCAGCAGTTTGTCTAGTTGGGAGACCCAGTACTTC.

The rearrangement uses TRBV30 and TRBJ1-4, with a tentative D call TRBD1 (5 bases). This CDR3 region has 16 residues. V was trimmed by 0 bases and J by 7 bases, leaving 18 bases between them. Germline V gene sequence: CDR1 GTSNPN, CDR2 SVGIG (reference sequence). The DNA of the CDR3 is TGTGCCTGGAGTGTAAGGCTGGGCAGGGTGGGTGAAAAACTGTTTTTT. Its translation: CAWSVRLGRVGEKLFF.

This clone has more than one count but fewer than ten. The rearrangement links TRBV7-9 to TRBJ2-7; 12 bases align to TRBD2. The CDR3 extends over 17 amino acids. Germline trimming cut 4 bases from V and 3 bases from J; bases unmatched to any gene: 10. CDR1 and CDR2 from the germline V gene are SEHNR and FQNEAQ (reference sequence). The DNA of the CDR3 is TGTGCCAGCAGCTACCGGACTAGCGGGGCCGATTACTACGAGCAGTACTTC. Translating gives CASSYRTSGADYYEQYF.

The rearrangement uses TRBV13 and TRBJ1-2; unclear D gene. Trimming took 2 bases from V and 3 from J, leaving 10 bases between them. Germline V gene data show CDR1 as PRHDT and CDR2 as FYEKMQ (reference sequence). This CDR3 is 14 amino acids long. The chain's CDR3 is CASSLPEEDYGYTF. The CDR3 DNA reads as TGTGCCAGCAGCTTACCGGAGGAGGACTATGGCTACACCTTC.

This clone has only one observation. The chain links TRBV30 to TRBJ1-2, with a tentative D call TRBD1 (6 bases). The CDR3 sequence is 14 residues long. Germline V gene data show CDR1 as GTSNPN and CDR2 as SVGIG (reference sequence). Trimming cost V 5 bases and J 2 bases, with 15 bases left between them. DNA of the CDR3: TGTGCCTGGGCGGAAACGGGGGGCAACTATGGCTACACCTTC. Amino acid sequence: CAWAETGGNYGYTF.

The chain carries TRBV7-2 and TRBJ2-7; TRBD2 is a possible D gene (5 bases). Germline-derived CDR1 and CDR2 are SGHTA and FQGNSA. This CDR3 spans 17 amino acids. The V gene lost 0 bases and the J gene lost 4 bases, with 19 bases spanning the gap. DNA for the CDR3: TGTGCCAGCAGCTTAGCGCTAAGCGGCACCATCGAGTACGAGCAGTACTTC. It translates to CASSLALSGTIEYEQYF.

This chain uses TRBV6-5 with TRBJ1-2, with unresolved D. CDR1 is MNHEY and CDR2 is SVGAGI in the germline V gene. V lost 2 bases to trimming and J lost 2 bases, with 9 bases between them. The CDR3 extends over 14 amino acids. CDR3 region: CASSYGLRNYGYTF. The CDR3 DNA follows: TGTGCCAGCAGTTACGGTCTGAGGAACTATGGCTACACCTTC.

The chain links TRBV5-8 to TRBJ2-4; 11 nucleotides agree with TRBD1. The germline gives CDR1 SGHTS, CDR2 YDEGEE. The CDR3 extends over 16 amino acids. Germline trimming cut 4 bases from V and 0 bases from J; bases unmatched to any gene: 3. The CDR3 here is CASSPGQGAAKNIQYF. In nucleotides, the CDR3 is TGTGCCAGCAGCCCCGGACAGGGGGCAGCCAAAAACATTCAGTACTTC.

In DNA, the CDR3 is TGTGCCAGCAGCTTCAACAGCCCGAACACTGAAGCTTTCTTT. The encoded protein is CASSFNSPNTEAFF. The chain combines TRBV7-2 with TRBJ1-1; D is unclear. Trimming left V 3 bases short and J 1 base short, with 9 bases between. The CDR3 totals 14 residues. CDR1 is SGHTA, CDR2 FQGNSA, per germline. Using reference TRBV7-2 and TRBJ1-1 for the parts outside the CDR3, the full variable domain is GAGVSQSPSNKVTEKGKDVELRCDPISGHTALYWYRQSLGQGLEFLIYFQGNSAPDKSGLPSDRFSAERTGGSVSTLTIQRTQQEDSAVYLCASSFNSPNTEAFFGQGTRLTVV.

The chain joins TRBV30 to TRBJ2-7, with 8 nucleotides matching TRBD2. There are 14 residues in the CDR3. The germline CDR1 and CDR2 sequences are GTSNPN and SVGIG (reference sequence). The V segment lost 0 bases and the J segment 2 bases; nucleotides outside the gene matches: 3. This CDR3 reads CAWSVQREPYEQYF. The CDR3 nucleotides read TGTGCCTGGAGTGTCCAGCGGGAGCCCTACGAGCAGTACTTC.

The count of this clone is one. The germline gene is not matched at one end of the junction; a read error may be the cause. V gene TRBV9 combines with J gene TRBJ1-2; D is ambiguous. The CDR3 is made up of 16 amino acids. In germline, CDR1 is SGDLS, CDR2 YYNGEE. CDR3 bases: TGTGCCAGCAGCGACCCCCCGGTCGTCTCTGGGAGTTCTTTTTCGTTC. Protein: CASSDPPVVSGSSFSF. Supplemented by reference TRBV9 and TRBJ1-2, the full variable domain reads DSGVTQTPKHLITATGQRVTLRCSPRSGDLSVYWYQQSLDQGLQFLIQYYNGEERAKGNILERFSAQQFPDLHSELNLSSLELGDSALYFCASSDPPVVSGSSFSFGSGTRLTVV.

This clone was seen only a few times. CDR3 residues: CASSLQGISSYEQYF. As DNA, the CDR3 is TGTGCCAGCAGCCTACAGGGCATTTCATCCTACGAGCAGTACTTC. The chain uses TRBV11-3 and TRBJ2-7, with D possibly matching TRBD1 (6 bases). CDR1 and CDR2 from the germline V gene are SGHNT and YENEEA. The V end was cut by 5 bases, the J end by 1 base, with 15 bases between. This CDR3 is 15 amino acids long.

The CDR3 DNA reads as TGTGCCAGCAGGGGACAGGGAATGAGCAATCAGCCCCAGCATTTT. Amino acids: CASRGQGMSNQPQHF. The V call is TRBV28, the J call TRBJ1-5; 9 nucleotides line up with TRBD1. Germline loops: CDR1 MDHEN, CDR2 SYDVKM. The CDR3 totals 15 residues. V trimming: 6 bases; J trimming: 1 base; junction bases outside the gene matches: 4.

This clone was observed a single time. CDR3 sequence reads: CASLLTGRGELFF. CDR3 nucleotide sequence: TGTGCCAGCCTTTTGACGGGGAGGGGGGAGCTGTTTTTT. This rearrangement joins TRBV6-6 to TRBJ2-2; D is perhaps TRBD2 (6 bases). The CDR3 covers 13 residues. Germline CDR1 MNHNY, CDR2 SVGAGI (reference sequence). The V end lost 8 bases, the J end lost 8 bases, and 15 bases lay between the germline ends.

This clone has just one count. The rearrangement links TRBV6-5 to TRBJ2-5, with D perhaps TRBD2 (6 bases). The V gene's germline CDR1 is MNHEY and CDR2 SVGAGI. V lost 2 bases and J lost 3, with 13 bases in between. The length of the CDR3 is 15 residues. This chain's CDR3 is CASSYDGRGKETQYF. The CDR3 bases are TGTGCCAGCAGTTACGATGGGCGCGGGAAAGAGACCCAGTACTTC.

J is TRBJ1-4 and V is TRBV2; possible D gene TRBD1, 5 bases. This CDR3 has 15 amino acids. The V and J ends lost 6 bases and 3 bases respectively, with 14 bases between them. The germline V gene has CDR1 SNHLY and CDR2 FYNNEI. The CDR3 nucleotides are TGTGCCAGCAGCTATTCTGACAGTTCTAATGAAAAACTGTTTTTT. The encoded protein is CASSYSDSSNEKLFF.

This CDR3 is CSVRQYNEQFF. For the CDR3, the DNA is TGCAGCGTCCGACAGTACAATGAGCAGTTCTTC. The chain has TRBV29-1 and TRBJ2-1, with D perhaps TRBD1 (5 bases). The germline V gene has CDR1 SQVTM and CDR2 ANQGSEA. The CDR3 has 11 amino acids. V lost 6 bases and J lost 4, with 7 bases in between.

The chain joins TRBV9 to TRBJ2-3, with 7 bases identical to TRBD1. V dropped 5 bases and J dropped 3; count of bases not matched to a gene: 3. The germline V gene has CDR1 SGDLS and CDR2 YYNGEE. This CDR3 has 13 amino acids. CDR3 sequence (DNA): TGTGCCAGCAGAGGACAGGCAACAGATACGCAGTATTTT. Amino acids: CASRGQATDTQYF.

The V call is TRBV6-5, the J call TRBJ2-7, with D maybe TRBD1 (6 bases). The germline V gene has CDR1 MNHEY and CDR2 SVGAGI. The CDR3 runs to 14 residues. V was trimmed by 6 bases and J by 2 bases, leaving 14 bases between them. CDR3 nucleotides: TGTGCCAGCAGCTCTTCCGGGACAACCTACGAGCAGTACTTC. Translating it yields CASSSSGTTYEQYF.

This clone has only a few counts. This chain links TRBV6-5 with TRBJ2-3; D ambiguous. Germline lookup yields CDR1 MNHEY and CDR2 SVGAGI. Trimming removed 6 bases at V and 0 bases at J, with 10 bases between. This CDR3 contains 14 residues. The CDR3 is CASRRTASTDTQYF. CDR3 in DNA: TGTGCCAGCAGGCGGACGGCCAGCACAGATACGCAGTATTTT.

The chain combines TRBV30 with TRBJ1-1; 8 positions match TRBD1. Germline CDR1 reads GTSNPN; CDR2 reads SVGIG (reference sequence). The junction had 11 bases not matched to a gene; V was cut back by 1 base and J by 4 bases. CDR3 length: 16 amino acids. CDR3 in amino acids: CAWSAVAGGGVTEAFF. The CDR3 DNA reads as TGTGCCTGGAGTGCTGTGGCAGGGGGCGGCGTCACTGAAGCTTTCTTT. The full variable domain, in which reference TRBV30 and TRBJ1-1 provide the parts outside the CDR3, is SQTIHQWPATLVQPVGSPLSLECTVEGTSNPNLYWYRQAAGRGLQLLFYSVGIGQISSEVPQNLSASRPQDRQFILSSKKLLLSDSGFYLCAWSAVAGGGVTEAFFGQGTRLTVV.

This clone appeared a single time. The V gene is TRBV7-2, the J gene TRBJ2-7; unclear D gene. V was pared by 3 bases and J by 4 bases, with 7 bases between. The CDR3 is made up of 12 amino acids. Per the germline V gene, CDR1 is SGHTA and CDR2 is FQGNSA. For the CDR3, the DNA is TGTGCCAGCAGCTTCATTGGTTACGAGCAGTACTTC. Protein: CASSFIGYEQYF.

V usage is TRBV6-1 and J usage is TRBJ1-2; D gene unclear. CDR3 length: 14 residues. V lost 6 bases to trimming and J lost 7 bases, with 18 bases between them. Germline V gene sequence: CDR1 MNHNS, CDR2 SASEGT. DNA of the CDR3: TGTGCCAGCAGCCGACCTACAGTCCCCCCTGGCTACACCTTC. It codes for CASSRPTVPPGYTF.

This clone was seen a few times. V usage is TRBV6-1 and J usage is TRBJ2-1, with 9 nucleotides matching TRBD2. The CDR3 totals 15 residues. V dropped 5 bases and J dropped 0; count of bases not matched to a gene: 2. Germline V gives CDR1 MNHNS, CDR2 SASEGT. This CDR3 is CASSLSGSSYNEQFF. CDR3 nucleotides: TGTGCCAGCAGTCTTAGCGGGAGCTCCTACAATGAGCAGTTCTTC.

This rearrangement joins TRBV30 to TRBJ1-2; 11 nucleotides agree with TRBD1. V shed 7 bases, J shed 10 bases, and the junction held 8 bases outside the gene matches. The CDR3 runs 12 residues. Germline V CDR1 and CDR2: GTSNPN, SVGIG (reference sequence). For the CDR3, the DNA is TGTGCCTTCCCCGGGACAGGGGGTACCTACACCTTC. As protein: CAFPGTGGTYTF.

This chain uses TRBV30 with TRBJ2-7, with D unclear. This CDR3 contains 11 residues. From germline, CDR1 is GTSNPN and CDR2 SVGIG (reference sequence). V was cut by 8 bases and J by 0 bases, with 8 bases left in between. The CDR3, as DNA: TGTGCCCCCCAGGACTCCTACGAGCAGTACTTC. Translating gives CAPQDSYEQYF.

The CDR3 bases are TGCAGCTCCGCTGAGGGCAATGAGCAGTTCTTC. Translating it yields CSSAEGNEQFF. The chain carries TRBV29-1 and TRBJ2-1, with D maybe TRBD2 (5 bases). The CDR3 has 11 residues. The V gene's germline CDR1 is SQVTM and CDR2 ANQGSEA. Deletions cut 8 bases from V and 6 bases from J, with 11 bases between.

This clone has just a few counts. The CDR3 sequence is CASSFDRTNEKLFF. In nucleotides, the CDR3 is TGTGCCAGCAGCTTTGACAGGACTAATGAAAAACTGTTTTTT. J is TRBJ1-4 and V is TRBV5-4, with a tentative D call TRBD1 (6 bases). Between the trimmed V and J ends, which lost 2 bases and 2 bases, there was a span of 7 bases. The V gene's germline CDR1 is SGHNT and CDR2 YYREEE (reference sequence). CDR3 length equals 14 residues.

This clone was observed once. The rearrangement links TRBV29-1 to TRBJ2-7, with TRBD2 matching 11 bases. V lost 6 bases, J lost 5 bases, and 21 bases stayed unmatched. Germline CDR1 is SQVTM and CDR2 is ANQGSEA. The CDR3 has 18 residues. This CDR3 reads CSVVKSSGTSGFGDEQYF. For the CDR3, the DNA is TGCAGCGTCGTGAAAAGCTCCGGGACTAGCGGTTTTGGAGACGAGCAGTACTTC.

DNA of the CDR3: TGCGCCAGCAGCTTTGGACTAGCGGGAGTAAATGAGCAGTTCTTC. Translating it yields CASSFGLAGVNEQFF. This sequence joins TRBV5-1 and TRBJ2-1; TRBD2 agrees at 13 bases. Germline V gene data show CDR1 as SGHRS and CDR2 as YFSETQ. J lost 7 bases, V lost 2 bases, and 3 bases had no gene match. There are 15 residues in the CDR3.

V usage is TRBV4-3 and J usage is TRBJ1-1; 8 nucleotides align to TRBD1. The length of the CDR3 is 13 residues. V gave up 3 bases and J gave up 11 bases; unmatched junction bases: 8. Looked up from germline, CDR1 is LGHNA and CDR2 is YSLEER. The CDR3 DNA is TGCGCCAGCAGCCAGACCTCAGGGGGCAGGGCTTTCTTT. Its translation is CASSQTSGGRAFF.